A few counts support the clone carrying this T cell receptor (beta chain). Per germline, CDR1 SGHKS and CDR2 YYEKEE (reference sequence). J was trimmed by 9 bases and V by 1 base; bases with no gene match: 3. This CDR3 region has 12 residues. The data belong to a study of blood T cell repertoires in COVID-19. Assay: immunoSEQ multiplex PCR; the TCRdb copy retains only in-frame clones and omits some. The sample yields some 220,000 clones, roughly 91% seen once. The receptor comes from a man aged 25 to 45 with COVID-19, enrolled during active disease. This chain connects TRBV5-5 to TRBJ1-2; TRBD1 matches at 7 bases. The sequencing sample was made of peripheral blood. The CDR3 loop is CASSLSTGRYTF. For the CDR3, the DNA is TGTGCCAGCAGCTTGTCGACAGGGCGCTACACCTTC.